Below, one T cell receptor beta chain is given with its context. The CDR3 extends over 15 amino acids. The germline gives CDR1 SEHNR, CDR2 FQNEAQ (reference sequence). Between the trimmed V and J ends, which lost 3 bases and 0 bases, there was a span of 10 bases. Original data processing: It was from reference gene primer amplification that nucleated cell counts were estimated. The data were produced by immunoSEQ multiplex PCR, yet TCRdb's version contains in-frame clones alone and is incomplete. For V, J and clone size, that table is used; D and trimming come from the DNA. Of about 160,000 clones in the sample, approximately 82% were seen once. This sample was included in a study of blood T cell repertoires in COVID-19. Study as a whole: Sites in the United States, Italy and Spain provided acute and convalescent COVID-19 samples. Sample material is recorded as cDNA or gDNA derived from T cells, B-cell-depleted T cells, or PBMCs.

The chain joins TRBV7-9 to TRBJ2-3; D may be TRBD2 (5 bases). The sample comprised peripheral blood. The receptor was isolated from a woman of 80 years or more with acute or convalescent COVID-19. CDR3: CASSLGSPSTDTQYF. Here the CDR3 DNA reads TGTGCCAGCAGCTTGGGGAGCCCGAGCACAGATACGCAGTATTTT.